This T cell receptor (beta chain) was sequenced in a study of control samples from healthy donors and cancer patients. Profiled with immunoSEQ multiplex PCR; TCRdb holds only in-frame clones, not every one. Counted here are 90,000 to 110,000 clones, 85% to 90% occurring once; the ten biggest clones make up approximately 16%. This clone has a single count. The germline V and J ends were trimmed by 5 bases and 7 bases, with 14 bases remaining between them. The CDR3 covers 13 residues. Germline V gives CDR1 MNHEY, CDR2 SMNVEV (reference sequence). The sequence was collected from a woman between 45 and 60 years old in good health. The source material was blood. The genes are TRBV27 and TRBJ1-1; D remains ambiguous. The CDR3, as DNA: TGTGCCAGCAGTGTTGCCTCCTGGGGTGAAGCTTTCTTT. Protein product: CASSVASWGEAFF.